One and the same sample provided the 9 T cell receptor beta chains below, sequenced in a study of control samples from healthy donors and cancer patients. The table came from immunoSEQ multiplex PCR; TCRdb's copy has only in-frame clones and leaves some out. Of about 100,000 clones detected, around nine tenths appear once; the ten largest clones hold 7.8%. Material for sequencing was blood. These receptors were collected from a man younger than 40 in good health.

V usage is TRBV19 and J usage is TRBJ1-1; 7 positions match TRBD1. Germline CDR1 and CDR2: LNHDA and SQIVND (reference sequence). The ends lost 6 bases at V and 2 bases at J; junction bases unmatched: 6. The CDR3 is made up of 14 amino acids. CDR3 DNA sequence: TGTGCCAGTAGCCCGACAGGGTCAAACACTGAAGCTTTCTTT. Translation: CASSPTGSNTEAFF.

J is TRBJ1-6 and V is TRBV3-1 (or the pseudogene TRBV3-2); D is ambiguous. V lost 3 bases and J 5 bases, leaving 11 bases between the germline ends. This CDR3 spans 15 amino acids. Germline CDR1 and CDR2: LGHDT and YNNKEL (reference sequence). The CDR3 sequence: CASSHQRSHNSPLHF. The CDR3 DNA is TGTGCCAGCAGCCATCAGCGGAGCCATAATTCACCCCTCCACTTT.

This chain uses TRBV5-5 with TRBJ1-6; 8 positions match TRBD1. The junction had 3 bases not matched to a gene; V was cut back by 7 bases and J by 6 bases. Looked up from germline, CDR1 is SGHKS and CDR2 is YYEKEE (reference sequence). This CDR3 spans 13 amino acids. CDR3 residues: CASVGQGNSPLHF. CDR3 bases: TGTGCCAGCGTCGGACAGGGTAATTCACCCCTCCACTTT.

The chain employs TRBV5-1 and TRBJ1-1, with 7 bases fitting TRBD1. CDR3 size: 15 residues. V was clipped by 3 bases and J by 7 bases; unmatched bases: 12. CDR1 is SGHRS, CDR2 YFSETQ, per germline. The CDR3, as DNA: TGCGCCAGCAGCTCCCAATCAGGGGGAAACGTTGAAGCTTTCTTT. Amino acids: CASSSQSGGNVEAFF.

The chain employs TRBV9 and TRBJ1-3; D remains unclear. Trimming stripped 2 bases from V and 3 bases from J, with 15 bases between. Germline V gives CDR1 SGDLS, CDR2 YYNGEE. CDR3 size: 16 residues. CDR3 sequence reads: CASSVGRFSSGNTIYF. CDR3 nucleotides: TGTGCCAGCAGCGTTGGTCGTTTTAGTAGTGGAAACACCATATATTTT.

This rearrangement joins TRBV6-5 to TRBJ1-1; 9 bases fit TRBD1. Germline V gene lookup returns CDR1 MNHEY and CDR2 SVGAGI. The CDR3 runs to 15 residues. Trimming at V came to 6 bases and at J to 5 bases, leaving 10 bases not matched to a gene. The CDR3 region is CASRKNRDRETEAFF. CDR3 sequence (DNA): TGTGCCAGCAGAAAGAACCGGGACAGGGAGACTGAAGCTTTCTTT.

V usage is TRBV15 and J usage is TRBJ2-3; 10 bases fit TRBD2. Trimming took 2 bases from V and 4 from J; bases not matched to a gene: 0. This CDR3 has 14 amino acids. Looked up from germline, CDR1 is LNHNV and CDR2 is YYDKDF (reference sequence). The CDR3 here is CATSRSGGADTQYF. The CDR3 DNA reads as TGTGCCACCAGCAGAAGCGGGGGGGCAGATACGCAGTATTTT.

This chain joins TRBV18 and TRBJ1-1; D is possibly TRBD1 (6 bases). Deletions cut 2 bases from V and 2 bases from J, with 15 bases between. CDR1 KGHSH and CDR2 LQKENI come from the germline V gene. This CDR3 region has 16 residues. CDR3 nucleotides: TGTGCCAGCTCACCATTCCCGACAGGCTCAAACACTGAAGCTTTCTTT. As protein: CASSPFPTGSNTEAFF.

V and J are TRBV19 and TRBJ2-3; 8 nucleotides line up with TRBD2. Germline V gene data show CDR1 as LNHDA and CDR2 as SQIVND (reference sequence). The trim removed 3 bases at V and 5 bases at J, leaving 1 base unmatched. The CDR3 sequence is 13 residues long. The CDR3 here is CASSMGLEDTQYF. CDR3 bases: TGTGCCAGTAGTATGGGACTAGAAGATACGCAGTATTTT.